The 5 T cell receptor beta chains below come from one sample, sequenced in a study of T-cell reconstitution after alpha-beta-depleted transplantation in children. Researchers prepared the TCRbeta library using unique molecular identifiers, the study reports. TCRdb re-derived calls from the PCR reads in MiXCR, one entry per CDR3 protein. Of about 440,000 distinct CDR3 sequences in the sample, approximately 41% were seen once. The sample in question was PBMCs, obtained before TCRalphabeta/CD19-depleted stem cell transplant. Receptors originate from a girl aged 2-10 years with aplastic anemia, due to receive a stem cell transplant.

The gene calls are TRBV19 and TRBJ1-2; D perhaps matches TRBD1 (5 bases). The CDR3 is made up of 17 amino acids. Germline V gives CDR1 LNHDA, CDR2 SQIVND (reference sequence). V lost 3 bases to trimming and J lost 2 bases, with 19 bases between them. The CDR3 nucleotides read TGTGCCAGTAGTATTGACGGTGGAGGGGCGAAAAACTATGGCTACACCTTC. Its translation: CASSIDGGGAKNYGYTF.

This CDR3 reads CASSTELRRSYNEQFF. The CDR3 DNA reads as TGCGCCAGCAGCACGGAATTACGCCGCTCCTACAATGAGCAGTTCTTC. This chain connects TRBV5-1 to TRBJ2-1; D is undetermined. Germline assignment: CDR1 SGHRS and CDR2 YFSETQ. The CDR3 loop spans 16 amino acids. V gave up 4 bases and J gave up 0 bases, with 14 bases separating them.

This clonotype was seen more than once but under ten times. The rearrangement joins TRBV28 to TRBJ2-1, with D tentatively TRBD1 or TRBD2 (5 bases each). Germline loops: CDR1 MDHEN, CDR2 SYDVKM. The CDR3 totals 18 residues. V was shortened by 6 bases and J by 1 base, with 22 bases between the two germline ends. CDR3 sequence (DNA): TGTGCCAGCAGCCTGAGAGGGGTTGAGGTAATGTCCTACAATGAGCAGTTCTTC. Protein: CASSLRGVEVMSYNEQFF.

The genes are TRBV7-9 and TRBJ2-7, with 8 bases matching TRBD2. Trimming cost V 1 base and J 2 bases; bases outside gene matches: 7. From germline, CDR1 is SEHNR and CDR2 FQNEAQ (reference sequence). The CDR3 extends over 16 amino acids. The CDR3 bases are TGTGCCAGCAGCTTAGGAAGCGGGGGCCGCCCCTACGAGCAGTACTTC. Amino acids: CASSLGSGGRPYEQYF.

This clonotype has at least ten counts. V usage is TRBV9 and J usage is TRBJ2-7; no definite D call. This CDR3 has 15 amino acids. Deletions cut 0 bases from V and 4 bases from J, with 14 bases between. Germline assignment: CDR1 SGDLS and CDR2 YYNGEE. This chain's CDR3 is CASSVGGRSLYEQYF. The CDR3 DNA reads TGTGCCAGCAGCGTAGGCGGACGGAGCCTTTACGAGCAGTACTTC.